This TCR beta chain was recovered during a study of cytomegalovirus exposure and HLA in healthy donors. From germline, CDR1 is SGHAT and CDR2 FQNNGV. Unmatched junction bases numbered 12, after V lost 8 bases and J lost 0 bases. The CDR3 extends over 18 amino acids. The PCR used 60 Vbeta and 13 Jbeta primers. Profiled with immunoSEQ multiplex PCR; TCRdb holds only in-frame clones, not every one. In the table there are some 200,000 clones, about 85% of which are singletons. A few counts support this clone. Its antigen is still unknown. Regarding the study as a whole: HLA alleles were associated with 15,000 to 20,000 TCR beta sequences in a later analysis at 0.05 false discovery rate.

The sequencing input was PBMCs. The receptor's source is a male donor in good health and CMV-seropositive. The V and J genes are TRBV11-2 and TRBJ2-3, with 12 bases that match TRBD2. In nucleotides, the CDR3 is TGTGCCAGCGGCCGACTGACTAGCGGGGGTGCTAGCACAGATACGCAGTATTTT. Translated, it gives CASGRLTSGGASTDTQYF.